The 14 T cell receptor beta chains reported below all come from one sample, sequenced in a study of lymphopenia after photon versus proton radiotherapy. TCRdb's copy holds only in-frame clones and misses some; the assay was immunoSEQ multiplex PCR. The profile covers tens of thousands of clones, with over 70% appearing a single time and about 14% taken by the ten largest. The specimen comprised peripheral blood, sampled from a patient treated with proton-based radiotherapy. These receptors originate from a woman between 65 and 79 years old with pancreatic cancer.

This chain joins TRBV6-1 and TRBJ2-2; no firm D call. Looked up from germline, CDR1 is MNHNS and CDR2 is SASEGT. The germline V and J ends were trimmed by 6 bases and 8 bases, with 7 bases remaining between them. This CDR3 spans 11 amino acids. CDR3 residues: CASSKPGELFF. CDR3 in DNA: TGTGCCAGCAGCAAACCGGGGGAGCTGTTTTTT.

The CDR3 DNA follows: TGTGCCAGCAGCGAGGGGGCAGGTGATAATTCACCCCTCCACTTT. It yields the protein CASSEGAGDNSPLHF. The chain uses TRBV9 and TRBJ1-6; 7 nucleotides match TRBD1. With V trimmed by 3 bases and J by 5 bases, 5 bases remained unmatched. CDR1 and CDR2 (germline): SGDLS, YYNGEE. The CDR3 is made up of 15 amino acids.

The chain is built from TRBV11-1 and TRBJ2-2; TRBD1 aligns across 8 bases. The CDR3 runs 16 residues. Germline-derived CDR1 and CDR2 are SGHAT and FQDESV (reference sequence). J was trimmed by 4 bases and V by 4 bases; bases with no gene match: 8. The CDR3 sequence is CASSSNRQGFTGELFF. The CDR3 region has the DNA TGTGCCAGCAGCTCGAATCGACAGGGGTTCACCGGGGAGCTGTTTTTT.

The chain combines TRBV5-6 with TRBJ2-5, with D unclear. The V gene's germline CDR1 is SGHDT and CDR2 YYEEEE. The CDR3 length is 13 residues. V gave up 1 base and J gave up 4 bases, with 8 bases separating them. The CDR3 is CASSLLPLETQYF. The CDR3 region has the DNA TGTGCCAGCAGCTTGTTGCCTTTAGAGACCCAGTACTTC.

V and J are TRBV18 and TRBJ2-7; D may match TRBD1 or TRBD2 (6 bases each). This CDR3 has 14 amino acids. Germline loops: CDR1 KGHSH, CDR2 LQKENI. V was cut by 6 bases and J by 3 bases, with 15 bases left in between. Here the CDR3 reads CASSPSGGRYEQYF. DNA of the CDR3: TGTGCCAGCTCTCCCTCCGGGGGCCGCTACGAGCAGTACTTC.

This clone has only a few counts. The chain combines TRBV11-1 with TRBJ2-2; the D gene could be TRBD1 or TRBD2 (5 bases each). The V end was cut by 4 bases, the J end by 2 bases, with 14 bases between. Germline V gives CDR1 SGHAT, CDR2 FQDESV (reference sequence). CDR3 length equals 16 residues. The chain's CDR3 is CASSSRGAKNTGELFF. The CDR3 DNA reads TGTGCCAGCAGCTCGAGAGGGGCAAAAAACACCGGGGAGCTGTTTTTT.

The chain recombines TRBV29-1 with TRBJ2-7, with TRBD1 matching over 9 bases. Germline V gene lookup returns CDR1 SQVTM and CDR2 ANQGSEA. The CDR3 has 14 amino acids. The junction had 6 bases not matched to a gene; V was cut back by 6 bases and J by 0 bases. The CDR3 loop reads CSVGQGGTSYEQYF. In DNA, the CDR3 is TGCAGCGTGGGACAGGGAGGGACCTCCTACGAGCAGTACTTC.

This rearrangement joins TRBV12-5 to TRBJ1-3; unclear D gene. The V end lost 3 bases, the J end lost 2 bases, and 8 bases lay between the germline ends. The CDR3 runs 14 residues. Germline CDR1 is LGHNT and CDR2 is FRNRAP. CDR3 sequence reads: CASGLGGAGNTIYF. CDR3 sequence (DNA): TGTGCTAGTGGTTTAGGCGGAGCTGGAAACACCATATATTTT. Full variable domain (outside the CDR3, taken from reference TRBV12-5 and TRBJ1-3): DARVTQTPRHKVTEMGQEVTMRCQPILGHNTVFWYRQTMMQGLELLAYFRNRAPLDDSGMPKDRFSAEMPDATLATLKIQPSEPRDSAVYFCASGLGGAGNTIYFGEGSWLTVV.

V is TRBV4-2 and J is TRBJ2-3; D is perhaps TRBD1 or TRBD2 (7 bases each). V gave up 0 bases and J gave up 6 bases, with 16 bases separating them. Germline loops: CDR1 LGHNA, CDR2 YNFKEQ. This CDR3 spans 16 amino acids. The CDR3 loop reads CASSQDQGQGGDTQYF. In DNA form, the CDR3 reads TGTGCCAGCAGCCAAGATCAGGGCCAGGGGGGGGATACGCAGTATTTT.

The rearrangement uses TRBV7-2 and TRBJ2-3; no firm D call. Per germline, CDR1 SGHTA and CDR2 FQGNSA. The CDR3 has 15 amino acids. Deletions cut 1 base from V and 2 bases from J, with 10 bases between. The CDR3 is CASSLGQVLTDTQYF. The CDR3 DNA sequence: TGTGCCAGCAGCTTAGGGCAGGTCCTCACAGATACGCAGTATTTT.

This chain uses TRBV10-3 with TRBJ2-1; the D is unclear. Between the trimmed V and J ends, which lost 4 bases and 13 bases, there was a span of 20 bases. CDR3 length: 14 residues. Germline assignment: CDR1 ENHRY and CDR2 SYGVKD. In DNA, the CDR3 is TGTGCCATCAGTGGAAGCGAGACTGCAGTAGGCCAGTTCTTC. This gives the protein CAISGSETAVGQFF.

The chain employs TRBV10-3 and TRBJ2-1; TRBD2 matches 11 bases. This CDR3 region has 14 residues. The V segment lost 5 bases and the J segment 5 bases; nucleotides outside the gene matches: 2. Germline V gene sequence: CDR1 ENHRY, CDR2 SYGVKD. CDR3 nucleotide sequence: TGTGCCATCAGTCCACTAGCGGGGGACAATGAGCAGTTCTTC. It is translated as CAISPLAGDNEQFF.

The CDR3 DNA reads as TGTGCCATCAGTGATGAGCAGGGGGCGCCTGATGAAAAACTGTTTTTT. This codes for CAISDEQGAPDEKLFF. The rearrangement links TRBV10-3 to TRBJ1-4, with TRBD1 identical over 8 bases. J lost 6 bases, V lost 3 bases, and 9 bases had no gene match. This CDR3 contains 16 residues. The V gene's germline CDR1 is ENHRY and CDR2 SYGVKD.

The chain couples TRBV11-3 to TRBJ1-3; D is uncertain. CDR1 SGHNT and CDR2 YENEEA come from the germline V gene. With 5 bases removed from V and 4 bases from J, the gap between germline ends came to 12 bases. The CDR3 spans 14 residues. CDR3 sequence: CASSPGKSGNTIYF. The CDR3 DNA follows: TGTGCCAGCAGCCCCGGGAAATCCGGAAACACCATATATTTT. The whole variable domain, filled in from reference TRBV11-3 and TRBJ1-3, reads EAGVVQSPRYKIIEKKQPVAFWCNPISGHNTLYWYLQNLGQGPELLIRYENEEAVDDSQLPKDRFSAERLKGVDSTLKIQPAELGDSAVYLCASSPGKSGNTIYFGEGSWLTVV.